The T cell receptor (beta chain) described here comes from a study of siplizumab effects on memory and regulatory T cells. The CDR3 covers 14 residues. V was pared by 4 bases and J by 8 bases, with 15 bases between. CDR1 is MNHEY, CDR2 SVGAGI, per germline. Assay used: immunoSEQ multiplex PCR; TCRdb lists only in-frame clones, some missing. The sample holds 95,000 to 130,000 clones; roughly 94% are singletons and the top ten take around 1.7%. This sequence joins TRBV6-5 and TRBJ2-1; D is possibly TRBD1 (6 bases). This receptor was taken from a human donor in good health. The source material was non-Treg CD4+ T cells sorted from blood. The CDR3 loop reads CASSFEGDRYEQFF. In nucleotides, the CDR3 is TGTGCCAGCAGTTTTGAGGGGGACCGCTATGAGCAGTTCTTC.